This TCR beta chain emerged from a study of T cell responses to AZD1222 COVID-19 vaccine. The CDR3 covers 14 residues. Germline CDR1 and CDR2: SGHRS and YFSETQ. Trimming cost V 0 bases and J 2 bases, with 8 bases left between them. This clone was recorded once. Using immunoSEQ multiplex PCR, the repertoire was profiled, and TCRdb retains in-frame clones only, with some absent. Of 95,000 to 150,000 clones in the sample, approximately 84% were seen once. This TCR was recovered from an adult in good health. The starting material was peripheral blood, obtained on day 0 of AZD1222 vaccination. V is TRBV5-1 and J is TRBJ2-5; D is perhaps TRBD1 (6 bases). CDR3 sequence (DNA): TGCGCCAGCAGCTTGGCACAGGGTCAAGAGACCCAGTACTTC. This gives the protein CASSLAQGQETQYF.